A single sample gave rise to the 18 T cell receptor beta chains below, sequenced in a study of post-analysis software for immune sequencing data. No cognate antigen is known for these TCRs. Tagging with unique molecular identifiers was a feature of the TCR beta cDNA libraries. MiXCR was run by TCRdb on the PCR reads, yielding one entry per CDR3 protein. Of 430,000 or so distinct CDR3 sequences in the sample, 39% were seen once. Study observations and caveats: Four or five TRBV segments occurring more often in patients than controls included TRBV5-6, TRBV5-1 and TRBV20-1.

The specimen sequenced was blood. The receptors were gathered from a girl aged 2-10 years with multiple sclerosis.

This clonotype was found once. This rearrangement joins TRBV19 to TRBJ1-4, with D hard to call. With 6 bases removed from V and 3 bases from J, the gap between germline ends came to 14 bases. Germline CDR1 reads LNHDA; CDR2 reads SQIVND (reference sequence). CDR3 length equals 15 residues. CDR3 bases: TGTGCCAGTAGCCTCTTCCAGTCGGCTAATGAAAAACTGTTTTTT. It yields the protein CASSLFQSANEKLFF.

The chain couples TRBV28 to TRBJ2-3, with TRBD1 as a possible D gene (6 bases). Germline CDR1 and CDR2: MDHEN and SYDVKM. The CDR3 is 14 amino acids. Between the trimmed V and J ends, which lost 3 bases and 2 bases, there was a span of 9 bases. This CDR3 reads CASSFPGHTDTQYF. In DNA, the CDR3 is TGTGCCAGCAGTTTCCCGGGACACACAGATACGCAGTATTTT.

The chain is built from TRBV24-1 and TRBJ2-5; 11 bases align to TRBD1. Germline CDR1 and CDR2: KGHDR and SFDVKD. Trimming removed 2 bases from V and 1 base from J; junction bases left unmatched: 2. The CDR3 runs to 16 residues. In DNA, the CDR3 is TGTGCCACCAGTGATTATGGGACAGGGGGCCAAGAGACCCAGTACTTC. Amino acids: CATSDYGTGGQETQYF.

The chain is built from TRBV12-3 or TRBV12-4 and TRBJ2-7; D might be TRBD2 (5 bases). V was clipped by 3 bases and J by 2 bases, with 11 bases between them. The CDR3 has 14 amino acids. This CDR3 reads CASSFRLATYEQYF. The DNA for the CDR3 is TGTGCCAGCAGTTTTCGGCTAGCCACCTACGAGCAGTACTTC.

This clonotype was detected a few times. This chain joins TRBV12-3 or TRBV12-4 and TRBJ2-1, with 9 bases identical to TRBD1. This CDR3 comprises 12 residues. V dropped 3 bases and J dropped 13; count of bases not matched to a gene: 4. For the CDR3, the DNA is TGTGCCAGCAGTTTTCCGGGACAGGGACAGTTCTTC. This gives the protein CASSFPGQGQFF.

This clonotype was counted ten times or more. The J gene is TRBJ1-5, the V gene TRBV28; the D is unclear. Germline CDR1 is MDHEN and CDR2 is SYDVKM. Deletions cut 4 bases from V and 0 bases from J, with 19 bases between. The CDR3 is 18 residues long. CDR3 in DNA: TGTGCCAGCAGTTCGATAAACTATGCCGTACTTAGCAATCAGCCCCAGCATTTT. Encoded protein: CASSSINYAVLSNQPQHF.

This clonotype has more than one count but fewer than ten. This chain connects TRBV19 to TRBJ1-5, with 9 bases matching TRBD1. Germline values: CDR1 LNHDA, CDR2 SQIVND (reference sequence). This CDR3 has 15 residues. J lost 6 bases, V lost 3 bases, and 6 bases had no gene match. The CDR3 region has the DNA TGTGCCAGTAGTATGGGGACAGGGAACAGTCAGCCCCAGCATTTT. It specifies CASSMGTGNSQPQHF.

Remarks on this clonotype: Mismatch with germline at one junction end may stem from a read error. J is TRBJ2-1 and V is TRBV5-6; D is uncertain. Per germline, CDR1 SGHDT and CDR2 YYEEEE. The CDR3 length is 11 residues. The CDR3 nucleotides are TGTGTCAGCAGCTTGGGCAATGAGCAGTTCTTC. The encoded protein is CVSSLGNEQFF. Variable domain in full (rest from reference TRBV5-6 and TRBJ2-1): DAGVTQSPTHLIKTRGQQVTLRCSPKSGHDTVSWYQQALGQGPQFIFQYYEEEERQRGNFPDRFSGHQFPNYSSELNVNALLLGDSALYLCVSSLGNEQFFGPGTRLTVL.

The chain employs TRBV5-5 and TRBJ2-1; no clear D. The CDR3 spans 13 residues. Per the germline V gene, CDR1 is SGHKS and CDR2 is YYEKEE (reference sequence). The V gene lost 1 base and the J gene lost 7 bases, with 9 bases spanning the gap. CDR3 amino acids: CASSLIVTNEQFF. CDR3 bases: TGTGCCAGCAGCTTGATCGTGACGAATGAGCAGTTCTTC.

This clonotype appeared once. The gene calls are TRBV27 and TRBJ2-7; D uncertain. CDR3 size: 14 residues. The germline CDR1 and CDR2 sequences are MNHEY and SMNVEV (reference sequence). V lost 2 bases to trimming and J lost 2 bases, with 10 bases between them. CDR3 sequence (DNA): TGTGCCAGCAGTTTAGATATGGGAACCTACGAGCAGTACTTC. Translation: CASSLDMGTYEQYF.

In this sample, this clonotype turned up many times. The chain uses TRBV4-2 and TRBJ2-1; 9 bases are shared with TRBD2. The V segment lost 1 base and the J segment 8 bases; nucleotides outside the gene matches: 9. The CDR3 extends over 16 amino acids. Germline V gene sequence: CDR1 LGHNA, CDR2 YNFKEQ. Written as DNA, the CDR3 is TGTGCCAGCAGCCAAGTAGCTGCGGGAGGGTCCGATGAGCAGTTCTTC. It is translated as CASSQVAAGGSDEQFF.

The gene calls are TRBV10-2 and TRBJ1-2, with D uncertain. Per germline, CDR1 WSHSY and CDR2 SAAADI. The CDR3 length is 12 residues. Deletions cut 11 bases from V and 0 bases from J, with 10 bases between. The CDR3 sequence is CAAAVANYGYTF. The CDR3, as DNA: TGCGCCGCGGCGGTCGCTAACTATGGCTACACCTTC.

This clonotype was seen only a few times. The chain uses TRBV20-1 and TRBJ2-7; D is undetermined. Germline CDR1 is DFQATT and CDR2 is SNEGSKA (reference sequence). The V end was cut by 3 bases, the J end by 3 bases, with 9 bases between. CDR3 length equals 12 residues. Written as DNA, the CDR3 is TGCAGTGCTAGGGCAGGCAACTACGAGCAGTACTTC. The encoded protein is CSARAGNYEQYF.

The J gene is TRBJ2-7, the V gene TRBV20-1; 10 nucleotides agree with TRBD1. This CDR3 has 13 amino acids. Per germline, CDR1 DFQATT and CDR2 SNEGSKA (reference sequence). Unmatched junction bases numbered 10, after V lost 8 bases and J lost 6 bases. The CDR3 coding sequence is TGCAGTAGGAGACCGACAGGGGGCATCGAGCAGTACTTC. Encoded protein: CSRRPTGGIEQYF.

This clonotype was recorded a few times. The J gene is TRBJ2-7, the V gene TRBV7-3, with 8 bases aligning to TRBD1. This CDR3 comprises 13 residues. After removal of 7 bases from V and 3 bases from J, the junction contained 5 bases not matched to a gene. CDR1 SGHTA and CDR2 FQGTGA come from the germline V gene. The CDR3: CASNLGQGYEQYF. CDR3 in DNA: TGTGCCAGCAACCTTGGACAGGGCTACGAGCAGTACTTC.

This clonotype was counted many times. The chain has TRBV5-1 and TRBJ2-3; D could derive from TRBD1 or TRBD2 (6 bases each). Germline lookup yields CDR1 SGHRS and CDR2 YFSETQ. This CDR3 is 16 amino acids long. V lost 2 bases, J lost 0 bases, and 13 bases lay in between. The CDR3 is CASSLSTRGSTDTQYF. The CDR3 DNA reads as TGCGCCAGCAGCTTATCGACTAGGGGGAGCACAGATACGCAGTATTTT.

The chain has TRBV5-1 and TRBJ2-1; 11 bases fit TRBD2. V dropped 0 bases and J dropped 5; count of bases not matched to a gene: 7. The germline CDR1 and CDR2 sequences are SGHRS and YFSETQ. This CDR3 has 17 residues. The chain's CDR3 is CASSLATTSGNHNEQFF. In nucleotides, the CDR3 is TGCGCCAGCAGCTTGGCGACGACTAGCGGGAACCACAATGAGCAGTTCTTC. The variable domain in full, with the rest retrieved from reference TRBV5-1 and TRBJ2-1, is KAGVTQTPRYLIKTRGQQVTLSCSPISGHRSVSWYQQTPGQGLQFLFEYFSETQRNKGNFPGRFSGRQFSNSRSEMNVSTLELGDSALYLCASSLATTSGNHNEQFFGPGTRLTVL.

The chain combines TRBV12-3 or TRBV12-4 with TRBJ1-2; D unresolved. CDR3 length equals 14 residues. V was shortened by 4 bases and J by 4 bases, with 13 bases between the two germline ends. CDR3 protein: CASSSGPAGYGYTF. The CDR3 region has the DNA TGTGCCAGCAGTTCCGGACCGGCGGGCTATGGCTACACCTTC.